These T cell receptor beta chains were read from a single sample in a study of human T cells and chemical hapten exposure. TCRdb re-analysed the RACE reads in MiXCR, keeping a single row per CDR3 protein. The data hold some 49,000 distinct CDR3 sequences, with around a tenth observed a single time. The specimen was whole blood, collected in connection with sensitization to the hapten diphenylcyclopropenone (DPC). These receptors all stem from a woman aged 45-60 years with alopecia areata. Some clones in this sample may be carry-over from other donors' samples. CDR3s include the opening cysteine and the closing phenylalanine or tryptophan. A D gene is named only where the DNA matches it firmly. Where a row states a size, it is once, few, many or the class of an expanded clone; other rows omit it.

CDR3aa: CTSSSKRASGESYEQYF
CDR3nt: TGTACCAGCAGCTCAAAGAGGGCCAGCGGAGAATCCTACGAGCAGTACTTC
v_gene: TRBV7-2
len: 17
d_gene: -
j_gene: TRBJ2-7
abundance: -

CDR3aa: CASSVTQGTEQYF
CDR3nt: TGTGCCAGCAGCGTCACACAGGGAACCGAGCAGTACTTC
v_gene: TRBV7-9
len: 13
d_gene: -
j_gene: TRBJ2-7
abundance: -

CDR3aa: CASSREASGYTGTNEQFF
CDR3nt: TGTGCCAGCAGCCGAGAGGCTAGCGGATATACGGGAACCAATGAGCAGTTCTTC
v_gene: TRBV7-2
len: 18
d_gene: TRBD2
j_gene: TRBJ2-1
abundance: many

CDR3aa: CASTQAGVAYNEQFF
CDR3nt: TGTGCCAGCACCCAAGCGGGAGTTGCGTACAATGAGCAGTTCTTC
v_gene: TRBV12-3/TRBV12-4
len: 15
d_gene: TRBD2
j_gene: TRBJ2-1
abundance: many

CDR3aa: CASSSEWAYEQYF
CDR3nt: TGTGCCAGCAGCTCGGAGTGGGCCTACGAGCAGTACTTC
v_gene: TRBV7-2
len: 13
d_gene: -
j_gene: TRBJ2-7
abundance: few

CDR3aa: CASSRGTVEQYF
CDR3nt: TGTGCCAGCTCACGAGGTACAGTCGAGCAGTACTTC
v_gene: TRBV18
len: 12
d_gene: -
j_gene: TRBJ2-7
abundance: many

CDR3aa: CASRALAGAYEQYF
CDR3nt: TGTGCCAGCAGAGCCCTAGCGGGAGCCTACGAGCAGTACTTC
v_gene: TRBV6-2/TRBV6-3
len: 14
d_gene: TRBD2
j_gene: TRBJ2-7
abundance: few

CDR3aa: CASSLIQGNTIYF
CDR3nt: TGTGCCAGCAGTTTAATACAGGGAAACACCATATATTTT
v_gene: TRBV28
len: 13
d_gene: -
j_gene: TRBJ1-3
abundance: many

CDR3aa: CASSGGLAGVGQETQYF
CDR3nt: TGCGCCAGCAGTGGGGGACTAGCGGGAGTTGGACAAGAGACCCAGTACTTC
v_gene: TRBV10-2
len: 17
d_gene: TRBD2
j_gene: TRBJ2-5
abundance: many

CDR3aa: CSASGEVEQFF
CDR3nt: TGCAGTGCTTCCGGGGAGGTTGAGCAGTTCTTC
v_gene: TRBV20-1
len: 11
d_gene: -
j_gene: TRBJ2-1
abundance: few

CDR3aa: CSVDPQGATEAFF
CDR3nt: TGCAGCGTTGACCCTCAGGGGGCGACTGAAGCTTTCTTT
v_gene: TRBV29-1
len: 13
d_gene: TRBD1
j_gene: TRBJ1-1
abundance: many

CDR3aa: CATRGGQGGTGELFF
CDR3nt: TGTGCCACCCGGGGAGGACAGGGCGGCACCGGGGAGCTGTTTTTT
v_gene: TRBV7-7
len: 15
d_gene: TRBD1
j_gene: TRBJ2-2
abundance: few

CDR3aa: CASSLLSGNNEQFF
CDR3nt: TGTGCCAGCAGCTTACTTAGCGGGAACAATGAGCAGTTCTTC
v_gene: TRBV11-2
len: 14
d_gene: TRBD2
j_gene: TRBJ2-1
abundance: many

CDR3aa: CASSFSSGNTIYF
CDR3nt: TGTGCCAGCAGCTTTAGCTCTGGAAACACCATATATTTT
v_gene: TRBV11-3
len: 13
d_gene: -
j_gene: TRBJ1-3
abundance: many

CDR3aa: CASSQLPPQETQYF
CDR3nt: TGTGCCAGCAGCCAATTACCGCCCCAAGAGACCCAGTACTTC
v_gene: TRBV7-9
len: 14
d_gene: -
j_gene: TRBJ2-5
abundance: many

CDR3aa: CASSLDPGTGGAGNEQFF
CDR3nt: TGTGCCAGCAGCTTAGACCCCGGGACAGGGGGCGCCGGCAATGAGCAGTTCTTC
v_gene: TRBV7-2
len: 18
d_gene: TRBD1
j_gene: TRBJ2-1
abundance: many

CDR3aa: CSAKGLVYF
CDR3nt: TGCAGTGCAAAAGGACTAGTGTATTTT
v_gene: TRBV20-1
len: 9
d_gene: -
j_gene: TRBJ1-3
abundance: few

CDR3aa: CSVVHYPGELFF
CDR3nt: TGCAGCGTTGTACACTATCCCGGGGAGCTGTTTTTT
v_gene: TRBV29-1
len: 12
d_gene: -
j_gene: TRBJ2-2
abundance: -

CDR3aa: CASSFLGLAGGGFNEQFF
CDR3nt: TGTGCCAGCAGCTTCCTGGGACTAGCGGGAGGGGGATTCAATGAGCAGTTCTTC
v_gene: TRBV11-3
len: 18
d_gene: TRBD2
j_gene: TRBJ2-1
abundance: many

CDR3aa: CASSLPSWYNEQFF
CDR3nt: TGTGCCAGCAGTTTACCTAGCTGGTACAATGAGCAGTTCTTC
v_gene: TRBV28
len: 14
d_gene: -
j_gene: TRBJ2-1
abundance: -